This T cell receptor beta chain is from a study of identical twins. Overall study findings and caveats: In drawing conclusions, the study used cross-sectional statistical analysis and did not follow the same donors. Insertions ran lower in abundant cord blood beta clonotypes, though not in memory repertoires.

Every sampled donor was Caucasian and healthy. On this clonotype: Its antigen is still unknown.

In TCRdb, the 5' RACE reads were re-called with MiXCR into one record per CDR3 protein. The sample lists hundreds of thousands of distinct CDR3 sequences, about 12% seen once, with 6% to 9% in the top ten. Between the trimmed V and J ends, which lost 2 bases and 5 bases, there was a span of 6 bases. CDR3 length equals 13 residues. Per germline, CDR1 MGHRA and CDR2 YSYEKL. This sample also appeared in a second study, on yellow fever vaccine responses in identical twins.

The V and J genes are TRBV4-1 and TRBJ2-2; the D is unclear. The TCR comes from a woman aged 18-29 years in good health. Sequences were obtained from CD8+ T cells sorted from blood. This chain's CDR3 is CASSQTFTGELFF. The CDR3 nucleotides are TGCGCCAGCAGCCAAACATTTACCGGGGAGCTGTTTTTT.